The 3 T cell receptor beta chains reported below all come from one sample, sequenced in a study of blood T cells in healthy people across ages. PCR was performed a second time for about 7 to 12 cycles using a sample-barcoded 5' primer and a J-beta primer mix. TCRdb reprocessed the 5' RACE reads via MiXCR and lists one record per CDR3 protein. The sample consists of approximately 1.5 million distinct CDR3 sequences, approximately 42% of them appearing once. Material for sequencing was blood. These receptors originate from a woman aged 18-29 years in good health.

The rearrangement links TRBV20-1 to TRBJ2-7, with 7 positions matching TRBD2. Per germline, CDR1 DFQATT and CDR2 SNEGSKA (reference sequence). The CDR3 is 11 residues long. Losses at the gene ends were 5 bases for V and 9 bases for J; bases not matched to a gene: 7. The CDR3 DNA reads TGCAGTGCTCGAGGGAGGGAAGGGCAGTACTTC. This encodes CSARGREGQYF.

This clonotype showed up just a few times. The genes are TRBV29-1 and TRBJ2-7; perhaps TRBD1 as D (6 bases). This CDR3 contains 13 residues. Germline assignment: CDR1 SQVTM and CDR2 ANQGSEA. V gave up 4 bases and J gave up 3 bases, with 13 bases separating them. CDR3 nucleotide sequence: TGCAGCGTTGGGCAGGGGACCAACTACGAGCAGTACTTC. Residues: CSVGQGTNYEQYF.

Here the CDR3 DNA reads TGTGCCAGCAGCTTAACAGGGGTTCGGAATTCACCCCTCCACTTT. Protein product: CASSLTGVRNSPLHF. The genes are TRBV7-3 and TRBJ1-6; the D gene is possibly TRBD1 (5 bases). Trimming took 0 bases from V and 7 from J, leaving 10 bases between them. This CDR3 contains 15 residues. CDR1 is SGHTA, CDR2 FQGTGA, per germline.